A selection of T cell receptor beta chains follows, all from one sample in a study of cytomegalovirus exposure and HLA in healthy donors. Clones were read by immunoSEQ multiplex PCR, and TCRdb kept only the in-frame ones, dropping some. Among 200,000 to 250,000 clones, roughly 83% were seen once, and the ten largest hold less than 7%. The sequencing sample was made of PBMCs. The source of these receptors is a woman between 18 and 30 years old in good health and CMV-seronegative. Both conserved end residues are part of each CDR3.

>TRBJ2-7|TRBV7-6
CASSLGQGGYEQYF
>TRBJ2-1|TRBV27
CASSLRHGNEQFF
>TRBJ2-1|TRBV13
CASSLSLAGVHYNEQFF
>TRBJ2-4|TRBV28
CASSGRGTGKNIQYF
>TRBJ2-7|TRBV6-5
CASTIAGGRNEQYF
>TRBJ2-7|TRBV27
CASRTGLAAYEQYF
>TRBJ1-2|TRBV5-6
CASSLGAGNYGYTF
>TRBJ2-7|TRBV6-5
CASKGTVDEQYF
>TRBJ1-2|TRBV18
CASSPLEHYGYTF
>TRBJ1-3|TRBV30
CAWSLGRSSGNTIYF
>TRBJ1-1|TRBV11-2
CASSFPGGEAFF
>TRBJ1-2|TRBV7-8
CASSSNRGFGYGYTF
>TRBJ2-7|TRBV6-6
CASSFQGTEQYF
>TRBJ1-4|TRBV27
CASSLVPGVNEKLFF
>TRBJ1-1|TRBV5-1
CASSLEGRGTEAFF
>TRBJ1-5|TRBV7-8
CASSLLGIDQPQHF
>TRBJ2-3|TRBV18
CASSPRTSGTDTQYF
>TRBJ2-1|TRBV15
CATSREVPGTVYDEQFF
>TRBJ2-5|TRBV6-1
CASSQGTAQETQYF
>TRBJ1-1|TRBV6-6
CASSYRATLNTEAFF
>TRBJ1-2|TRBV5-1
CASSLAGGDYGYTF
>TRBJ2-1|TRBV5-6
CASSLVSHSYNEQFF
>TRBJ1-1|TRBV29-1
CSVEDRGGKGTEAFF
>TRBJ1-3|TRBV18
CASSPDRSGNTIYF
>TRBJ2-1|TRBV7-7
CASSLAGKFNEQFF
>TRBJ2-1|TRBV5-1
CASSRILAGARNEQFF
>TRBJ2-3|TRBV4-2
CASSQGLAGGADTQYF
>TRBJ2-7|TRBV30
CAWRGGTGFYEQYF
>TRBJ1-1|TRBV5-1
CASSLMAGHGKNTEAFF
>TRBJ1-6|TRBV4-1
CASRTGNDSPLHF
>TRBJ1-1|TRBV6-5
CASSRQAMNTEAFF
>TRBJ2-7|TRBV28
CASSFPQGGGEQYF
>TRBJ1-5|TRBV6-1
CASSEGQTSNQPQHF
>TRBJ1-3|TRBV6-5
CASSPALFGNTIYF
>TRBJ1-1|TRBV4-1
CASSQDAIPGGAFF
>TRBJ2-7|TRBV10-1
CASSSHPSGTGGTYEQYF
>TRBJ2-7|TRBV13
CASSWGRHEQYF
>TRBJ1-2|TRBV6-1
CASRAGYYGYTF
>TRBJ2-1|TRBV10-3
CAISEGQVWQFF
>TRBJ1-3|TRBV5-1
CASSLAVGKNTIYF
>TRBJ2-1|TRBV19
CASSIGSGYFYNEQFF
>TRBJ1-2|TRBV9
CASSVGDRGYGYTF
>TRBJ2-1|TRBV30
CAWSVGGSGRANEQFF
>TRBJ2-7|TRBV4-1
CASSPGPPSYEQYF
>TRBJ2-3|TRBV7-7
CASSPGQGTSDTQYF
>TRBJ1-1|TRBV27
CASSPTRSGNTEAFF
>TRBJ1-3|TRBV11-2
CASSSPRGGSAYF
>TRBJ1-1|TRBV7-8
CASSSPTVTNTEAFF
>TRBJ1-4|TRBV9
CASSLRDRGSEKLFF
>TRBJ1-6|TRBV2
CASRTENSPLHF
>TRBJ2-5|TRBV2
CASRREETQYF
>TRBJ2-1|TRBV12-5
CASGLPAGGPLNEQFF
>TRBJ1-1|TRBV18
CASSPYLGQRNTEAFF
>TRBJ2-2|TRBV27
CASMIGAATNTGELFF
>TRBJ2-3|TRBV29-1
CSVRGTEGVADTQYF
>TRBJ2-2|TRBV19
CASSAIAGGSGELFF
>TRBJ2-1|TRBV6-5
CASSYRGTYNEQFF